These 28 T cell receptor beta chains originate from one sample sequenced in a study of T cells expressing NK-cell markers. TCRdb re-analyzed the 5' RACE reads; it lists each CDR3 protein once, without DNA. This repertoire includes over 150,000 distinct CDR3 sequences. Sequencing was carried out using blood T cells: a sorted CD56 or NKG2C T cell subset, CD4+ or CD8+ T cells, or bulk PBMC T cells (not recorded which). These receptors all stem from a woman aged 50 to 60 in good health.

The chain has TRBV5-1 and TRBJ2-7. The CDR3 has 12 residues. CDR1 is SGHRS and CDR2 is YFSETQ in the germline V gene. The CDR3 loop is CASSWGSGEQYF. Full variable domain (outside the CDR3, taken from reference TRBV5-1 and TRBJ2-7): KAGVTQTPRYLIKTRGQQVTLSCSPISGHRSVSWYQQTPGQGLQFLFEYFSETQRNKGNFPGRFSGRQFSNSRSEMNVSTLELGDSALYLCASSWGSGEQYFGPGTRLTVT.

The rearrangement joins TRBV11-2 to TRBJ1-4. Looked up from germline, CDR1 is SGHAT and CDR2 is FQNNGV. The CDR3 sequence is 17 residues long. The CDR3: CASSLVGRRTLGEKLFF.

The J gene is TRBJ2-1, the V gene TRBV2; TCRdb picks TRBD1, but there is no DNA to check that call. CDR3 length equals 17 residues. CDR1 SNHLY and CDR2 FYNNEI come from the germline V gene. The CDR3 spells CASSEAPGSGLFNEQFF.

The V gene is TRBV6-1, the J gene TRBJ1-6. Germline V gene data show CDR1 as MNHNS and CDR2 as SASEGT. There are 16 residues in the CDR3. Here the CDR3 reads CASSAERSSYNSPLHF.

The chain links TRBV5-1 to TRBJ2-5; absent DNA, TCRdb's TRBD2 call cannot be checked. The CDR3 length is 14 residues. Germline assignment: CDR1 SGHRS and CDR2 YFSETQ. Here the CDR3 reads CASSSTGLAKTQYF.

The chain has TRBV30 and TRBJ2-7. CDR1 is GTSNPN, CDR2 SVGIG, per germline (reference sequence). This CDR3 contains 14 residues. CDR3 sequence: CAWSVMGSLWEQYF.

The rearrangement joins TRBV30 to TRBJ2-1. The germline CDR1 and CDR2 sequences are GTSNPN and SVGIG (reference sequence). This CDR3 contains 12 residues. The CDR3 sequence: CAWSGLDPEQFF.

The CDR3 sequence: CSVTEAYEQYF. The V gene is TRBV29-1, the J gene TRBJ2-7. Germline-derived CDR1 and CDR2 are SQVTM and ANQGSEA. This CDR3 is 11 amino acids long.

The CDR3: CASSGISVNEQFF. The V and J genes are TRBV7-9 and TRBJ2-1; TCRdb outputs TRBD2, but without DNA this stays unchecked. The germline V gene has CDR1 SEHNR and CDR2 FQNEAQ (reference sequence). The CDR3 has 13 residues.

The CDR3 reads CASSELAGGPYNEQFF. V usage is TRBV12-3 or TRBV12-4 and J usage is TRBJ2-1; lacking DNA, the TRBD2 call made by TCRdb goes unchecked. The CDR3 runs 16 residues.

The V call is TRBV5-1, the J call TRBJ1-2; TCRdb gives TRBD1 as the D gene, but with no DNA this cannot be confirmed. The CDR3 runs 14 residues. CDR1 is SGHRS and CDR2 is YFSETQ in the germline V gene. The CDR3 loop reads CASSGMDRGVGYTF.

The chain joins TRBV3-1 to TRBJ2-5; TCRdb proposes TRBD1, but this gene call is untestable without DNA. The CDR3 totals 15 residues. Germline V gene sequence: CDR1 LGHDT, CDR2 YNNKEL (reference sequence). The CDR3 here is CASSQDWAPRETQYF.

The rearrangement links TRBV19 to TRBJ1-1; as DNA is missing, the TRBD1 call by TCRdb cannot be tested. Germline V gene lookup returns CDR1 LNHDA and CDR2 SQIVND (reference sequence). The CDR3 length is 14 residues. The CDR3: CASESRDSNTEAFF.

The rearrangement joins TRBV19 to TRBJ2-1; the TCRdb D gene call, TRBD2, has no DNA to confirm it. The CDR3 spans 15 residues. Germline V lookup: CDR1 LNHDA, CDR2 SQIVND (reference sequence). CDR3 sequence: CASKLSTSGYNEQFF.

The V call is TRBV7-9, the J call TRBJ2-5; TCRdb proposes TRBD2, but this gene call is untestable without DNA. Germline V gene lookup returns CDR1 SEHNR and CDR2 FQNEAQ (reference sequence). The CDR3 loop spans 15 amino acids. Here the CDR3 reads CASSYSGGSRETQYF.

The CDR3 here is CATSDRKGPTDTQYF. The chain has TRBV24-1 and TRBJ2-3; with no DNA, the TCRdb D assignment of TRBD1 cannot be verified. The CDR3 is 15 residues long. CDR1 and CDR2 from the germline V gene are KGHDR and SFDVKD.

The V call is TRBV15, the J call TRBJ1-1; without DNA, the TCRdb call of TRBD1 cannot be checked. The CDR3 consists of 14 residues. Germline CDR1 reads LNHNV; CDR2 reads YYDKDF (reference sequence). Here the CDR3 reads CATRSGTGDTEAFF.

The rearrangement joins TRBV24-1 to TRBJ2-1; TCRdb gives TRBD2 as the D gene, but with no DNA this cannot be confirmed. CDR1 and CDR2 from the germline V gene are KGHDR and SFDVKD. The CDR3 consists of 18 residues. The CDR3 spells CATSDLATSGEAYNEQFF.

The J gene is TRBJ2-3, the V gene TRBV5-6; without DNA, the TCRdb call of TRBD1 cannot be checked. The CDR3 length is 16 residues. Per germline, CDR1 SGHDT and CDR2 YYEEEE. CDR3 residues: CASSWGTGIITDTQYF.

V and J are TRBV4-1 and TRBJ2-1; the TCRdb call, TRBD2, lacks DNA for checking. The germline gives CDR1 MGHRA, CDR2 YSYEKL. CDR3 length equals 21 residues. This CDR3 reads CASSQGPLAGGPSVSYNEQFF.

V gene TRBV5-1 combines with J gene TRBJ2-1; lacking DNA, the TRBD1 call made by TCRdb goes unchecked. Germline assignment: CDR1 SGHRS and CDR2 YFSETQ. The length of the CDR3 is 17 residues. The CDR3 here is CASSFGFQAAGYNEQFF.

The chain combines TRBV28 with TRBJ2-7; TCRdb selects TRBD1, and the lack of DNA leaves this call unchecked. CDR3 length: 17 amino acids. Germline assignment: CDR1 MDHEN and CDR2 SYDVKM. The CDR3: CASSWPPGSESSYEQYF.

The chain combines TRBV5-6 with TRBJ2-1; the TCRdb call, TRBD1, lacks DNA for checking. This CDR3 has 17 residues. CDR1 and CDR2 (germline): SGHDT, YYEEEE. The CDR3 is CASSLSRGGTWYNEQFF.

This CDR3 reads CASSEAGGLETQYF. The chain combines TRBV6-1 with TRBJ2-5; there is no DNA to check the TCRdb D call of TRBD2. Germline V gene lookup returns CDR1 MNHNS and CDR2 SASEGT. This CDR3 spans 14 amino acids.

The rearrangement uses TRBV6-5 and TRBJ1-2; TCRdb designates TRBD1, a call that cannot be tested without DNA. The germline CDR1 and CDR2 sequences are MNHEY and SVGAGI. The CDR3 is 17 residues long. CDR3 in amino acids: CASSPATGAPRLYGYTF.

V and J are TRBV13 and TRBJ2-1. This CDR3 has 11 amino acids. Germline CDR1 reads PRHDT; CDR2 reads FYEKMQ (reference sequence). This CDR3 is CASSFGLEQFF. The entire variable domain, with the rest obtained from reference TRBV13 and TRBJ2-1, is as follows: AAGVIQSPRHLIKEKRETATLKCYPIPRHDTVYWYQQGPGQDPQFLISFYEKMQSDKGSIPDRFSAQQFSDYHSELNMSSLELGDSALYFCASSFGLEQFFGPGTRLTVL.

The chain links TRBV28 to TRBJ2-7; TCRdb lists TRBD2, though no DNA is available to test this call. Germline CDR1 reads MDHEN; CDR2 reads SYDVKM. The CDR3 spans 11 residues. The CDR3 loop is CASSFSAEQYF.

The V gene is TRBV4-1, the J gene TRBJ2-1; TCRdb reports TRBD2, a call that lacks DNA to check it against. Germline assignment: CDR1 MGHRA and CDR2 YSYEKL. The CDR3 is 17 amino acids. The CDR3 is CASSQDAGTSGYNEQFF.